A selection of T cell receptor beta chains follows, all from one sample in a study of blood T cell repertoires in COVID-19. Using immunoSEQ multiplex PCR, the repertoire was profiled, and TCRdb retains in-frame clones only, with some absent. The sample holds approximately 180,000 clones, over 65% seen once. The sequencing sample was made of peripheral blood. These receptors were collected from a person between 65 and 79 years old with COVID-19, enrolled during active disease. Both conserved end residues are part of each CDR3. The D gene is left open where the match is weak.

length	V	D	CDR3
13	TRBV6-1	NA	CASSEERGMGAFF
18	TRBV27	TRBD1	CASSLAGGYSSYNSPLHF
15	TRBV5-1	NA	CASSDGSLGNTEAFF
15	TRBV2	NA	CASTGDNLVRTEAFF
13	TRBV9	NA	CASTGTPQDTQYF
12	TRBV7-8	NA	CASSLDREGQFF
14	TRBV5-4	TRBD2	CASSSSGGRGEQYF
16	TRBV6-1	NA	CASSEALSFPNTEAFF
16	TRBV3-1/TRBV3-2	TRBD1	CASSQADRGSYNEQFF
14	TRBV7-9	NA	CASSPLTGITEAFF
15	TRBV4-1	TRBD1	CASSFRTGDNEKLFF
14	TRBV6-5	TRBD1	CASNTYRGNTEAFF
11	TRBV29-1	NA	CSAGQNTEAFF
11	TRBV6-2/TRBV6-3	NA	CASSYPSGYTF